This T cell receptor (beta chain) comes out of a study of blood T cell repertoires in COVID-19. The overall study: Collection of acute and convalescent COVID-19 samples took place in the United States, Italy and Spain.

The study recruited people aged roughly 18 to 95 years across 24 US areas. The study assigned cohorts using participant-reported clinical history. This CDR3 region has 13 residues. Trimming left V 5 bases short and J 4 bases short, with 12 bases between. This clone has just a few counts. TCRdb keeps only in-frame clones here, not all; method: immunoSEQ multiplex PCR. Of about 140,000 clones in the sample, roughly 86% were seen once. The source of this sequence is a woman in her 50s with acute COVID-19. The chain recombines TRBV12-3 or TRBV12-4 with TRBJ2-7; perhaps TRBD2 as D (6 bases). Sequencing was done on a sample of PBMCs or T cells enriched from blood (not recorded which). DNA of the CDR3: TGTGCCAGCAGTCGAGGAGGGTCATACGAGCAGTACTTC. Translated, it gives CASSRGGSYEQYF.